This is a list of T cell receptor beta chains from one sample in a study of cytomegalovirus exposure and HLA in healthy donors. Repertoires were generated with immunoSEQ multiplex PCR, while TCRdb's copy carries only in-frame clones and drops some. Found here are more than 95,000 clones, around 79% of them singletons; the top ten hold approximately 3.8%. Sequencing input: PBMCs. Receptors originate from a man aged 50-59 years in good health and CMV-seropositive. CDR3s include the opening cysteine and the closing phenylalanine or tryptophan. The D gene is left open where the match is weak.

v_call: TRBV19
j_call: TRBJ2-1
d_call: TRBD2
cdr3_aa: CASSKAGTKNNEQFF

v_call: TRBV15
j_call: TRBJ1-2
d_call: NA
cdr3_aa: CATSLLLGGGYTF

v_call: TRBV6-6
j_call: TRBJ1-4
d_call: TRBD1
cdr3_aa: CATSLYNRGINEKLFF

v_call: TRBV28
j_call: TRBJ2-5
d_call: NA
cdr3_aa: CASSLFRLISQYF

v_call: TRBV6-6
j_call: TRBJ2-5
d_call: TRBD1
cdr3_aa: CASSYSIQGRETQYF

v_call: TRBV28
j_call: TRBJ1-1
d_call: NA
cdr3_aa: CASSTGWRTEAFF

v_call: TRBV5-1
j_call: TRBJ2-5
d_call: TRBD1
cdr3_aa: CASSSGQDQETQYF

v_call: TRBV6-1
j_call: TRBJ1-2
d_call: TRBD1
cdr3_aa: CASSGPKPGQGNYGYTF

v_call: TRBV15
j_call: TRBJ1-3
d_call: NA
cdr3_aa: CATSRDPTGLSGNTIYF

v_call: TRBV4-2
j_call: TRBJ2-1
d_call: NA
cdr3_aa: CASSTLAEGTFNEQFF

v_call: TRBV29-1
j_call: TRBJ2-2
d_call: TRBD2
cdr3_aa: CSVPGLAGVTAGELFF

v_call: TRBV11-2
j_call: TRBJ2-5
d_call: TRBD2
cdr3_aa: CASSLRTSVEETQYF

v_call: TRBV27
j_call: TRBJ2-3
d_call: NA
cdr3_aa: CASSFLGDTQYF

v_call: TRBV5-4
j_call: TRBJ2-1
d_call: NA
cdr3_aa: CASSLTGGLGGDEQFF

v_call: TRBV6-6
j_call: TRBJ2-7
d_call: TRBD2
cdr3_aa: CASSIAGGGEQYF

v_call: TRBV7-3
j_call: TRBJ2-7
d_call: NA
cdr3_aa: CASSAISRSEQYF

v_call: TRBV28
j_call: TRBJ2-7
d_call: TRBD2
cdr3_aa: CASSSGGGKGTSGYYEQYF

v_call: TRBV5-4
j_call: TRBJ1-1
d_call: TRBD1
cdr3_aa: CASSQPGQGAKTEAFF

v_call: TRBV5-1
j_call: TRBJ1-1
d_call: NA
cdr3_aa: CASASGGLGTEAFF

v_call: TRBV7-2
j_call: TRBJ2-7
d_call: TRBD2
cdr3_aa: CASSFLGLAGLYF

v_call: TRBV7-3
j_call: TRBJ2-1
d_call: NA
cdr3_aa: CASSSPGLRNEQFF

v_call: TRBV29-1
j_call: TRBJ2-7
d_call: NA
cdr3_aa: CSVGEGHSYEQYF

v_call: TRBV30
j_call: TRBJ2-2
d_call: NA
cdr3_aa: CAWANAGELFF

v_call: TRBV7-7
j_call: TRBJ2-2
d_call: NA
cdr3_aa: CASSPQFFEELFF

v_call: TRBV7-6
j_call: TRBJ2-1
d_call: NA
cdr3_aa: CASSPYSGSYNEQFF

v_call: TRBV5-6
j_call: TRBJ2-1
d_call: NA
cdr3_aa: CASSTRAGTIIYNEQFF